Sequencing of this T cell receptor beta chain was carried out in a study of T cell changes during pregnancy in multiple sclerosis. The table came from immunoSEQ multiplex PCR; TCRdb's copy has only in-frame clones and leaves some out. The sample records tens of thousands of clones, around 97% being singletons. Germline V CDR1 and CDR2: SGHAT, FQNNGV. J was trimmed by 2 bases and V by 4 bases; bases with no gene match: 12. This CDR3 is built from 18 residues. This TCR derives from a female donor with multiple sclerosis, enrolled in a pregnancy study. V and J are TRBV11-2 and TRBJ2-1, with 9 bases that match TRBD2. The sequencing here drew on CD8+ T cells from peripheral blood mononuclear cells, taken after pregnancy. For the CDR3, the DNA is TGTGCCAGCAGCTCCCCCAAAGGGGTAGCGGGAGCCTACAATGAGCAGTTCTTC. Amino acid sequence: CASSSPKGVAGAYNEQFF.